Shown below are 27 T cell receptor beta chains from a single sample sequenced in a study of technical replicates of blood from a few donors. Sequenced by immunoSEQ multiplex PCR; TCRdb stores in-frame clones only, minus some. This table holds 75,000 to 95,000 clones, about 93% found once. The sequencing sample was made of T cells isolated from PBMCs. The receptors come from a human donor in good health.

This rearrangement joins TRBV7-3 to TRBJ2-3; 13 bases match TRBD2. The junction had 4 bases not matched to a gene; V was cut back by 5 bases and J by 2 bases. Germline loops: CDR1 SGHTA, CDR2 FQGTGA. The CDR3 has 16 amino acids. CDR3 sequence (DNA): TGTGCCAGCAGCCAACTAGCGGGGGGGCCCACAGATACGCAGTATTTT. Its translation is CASSQLAGGPTDTQYF.

The rearrangement links TRBV5-4 to TRBJ2-5; D unclear. This CDR3 is 13 amino acids long. Germline loops: CDR1 SGHNT, CDR2 YYREEE (reference sequence). V was cut by 2 bases and J by 1 base, with 6 bases left in between. CDR3 residues: CASSFMAQETQYF. DNA for the CDR3: TGTGCCAGCAGCTTCATGGCCCAAGAGACCCAGTACTTC.

This clone was picked up a small number of times. CDR3 nucleotide sequence: TGTGCCAGCAGTGGTGGTAGCGGCAGATACTACGAGCAGTACTTC. It translates to CASSGGSGRYYEQYF. The chain has TRBV2 and TRBJ2-7; maybe TRBD2 (6 bases). Germline-derived CDR1 and CDR2 are SNHLY and FYNNEI. The CDR3 consists of 15 residues. V was trimmed by 4 bases and J by 3 bases, leaving 16 bases between them. Full variable domain (missing parts from reference TRBV2 and TRBJ2-7): EPEVTQTPSHQVTQMGQEVILRCVPISNHLYFYWYRQILGQKVEFLVSFYNNEISEKSEIFDDQFSVERPDGSNFTLKIRSTKLEDSAMYFCASSGGSGRYYEQYFGPGTRLTVT.

V and J are TRBV6-1 and TRBJ2-5, with a weak D call TRBD2 (5 bases). The CDR3 totals 16 residues. The germline CDR1 and CDR2 sequences are MNHNS and SASEGT. The V end was cut by 1 base, the J end by 0 bases, with 12 bases between. Written as DNA, the CDR3 is TGTGCCAGCAGTGAAGTCGGTCTACTAGACCAAGAGACCCAGTACTTC. This sequence encodes CASSEVGLLDQETQYF.

This rearrangement joins TRBV11-2 to TRBJ2-7; 7 nucleotides agree with TRBD2. The germline V gene encodes CDR1 SGHAT and CDR2 FQNNGV. CDR3 size: 17 residues. V shed 2 bases, J shed 2 bases, and the junction held 12 bases outside the gene matches. CDR3 bases: TGTGCCAGCAGCTTACTCGCGGGAGTGGTGGGGACCTACGAGCAGTACTTC. Residues: CASSLLAGVVGTYEQYF.

V and J are TRBV6-4 and TRBJ1-6; the match to TRBD1 covers 9 bases. V dropped 8 bases and J dropped 10; count of bases not matched to a gene: 3. The germline V gene has CDR1 MRHNA and CDR2 SNTAGT. This CDR3 comprises 12 residues. The CDR3, as DNA: TGTGCCAGCGGGACAGGGCGCTCACCCCTCCACTTT. Translated, it gives CASGTGRSPLHF.

The CDR3 sequence is CASSVFDYGYTF. In DNA, the CDR3 is TGTGCCAGCAGCGTGTTCGACTATGGCTACACCTTC. The rearrangement links TRBV6-1 to TRBJ1-2; D is unresolved. Germline V CDR1 and CDR2: MNHNS, SASEGT. V was clipped by 6 bases and J by 3 bases, with 8 bases between them. This CDR3 region has 12 residues.

J is TRBJ2-5 and V is TRBV6-5, with a possible D match to TRBD2 (5 bases). The CDR3 loop spans 14 amino acids. Germline values: CDR1 MNHEY, CDR2 SVGAGI. Trimming stripped 2 bases from V and 5 bases from J, with 12 bases between. The CDR3 protein is CASSYQLVSETQYF. CDR3 coding DNA: TGTGCCAGCAGTTACCAACTAGTTTCCGAGACCCAGTACTTC.

The V gene is TRBV5-1, the J gene TRBJ2-7; no clear D. V was clipped by 0 bases and J by 4 bases, with 20 bases between them. CDR1 SGHRS and CDR2 YFSETQ come from the germline V gene. The CDR3 sequence is 17 residues long. In nucleotides, the CDR3 is TGCGCCAGCAGCTTGGGGCTTCCCGGAACTATGATATACGAGCAGTACTTC. It codes for CASSLGLPGTMIYEQYF.

The genes are TRBV4-1 and TRBJ1-2; 9 bases agree with TRBD1. The CDR3 length is 15 residues. With 4 bases clipped from V and 5 bases from J, the junction kept 8 bases outside the gene matches. CDR1 is MGHRA, CDR2 YSYEKL, per germline. The CDR3 bases are TGCGCCAGCAGCCCTGGACAGGGGCCGGGGTATGGCTACACCTTC. Translating it yields CASSPGQGPGYGYTF.

CDR3 residues: CATSSRGTPLNYGYTF. CDR3 DNA: TGTGCCACCAGCAGTCGGGGTACCCCTCTTAACTATGGCTACACCTTC. The chain couples TRBV15 to TRBJ1-2; D gene ambiguous. Trimming stripped 3 bases from V and 1 base from J, with 15 bases between. The CDR3 spans 16 residues. Germline lookup yields CDR1 LNHNV and CDR2 YYDKDF (reference sequence). Full variable domain (rest looked up from reference TRBV15 and TRBJ1-2): DAMVIQNPRYQVTQFGKPVTLSCSQTLNHNVMYWYQQKSSQAPKLLFHYYDKDFNNEADTPDNFQSRRPNTSFCFLDIRSPGLGDTAMYLCATSSRGTPLNYGYTFGSGTRLTVV.

The CDR3 DNA is TGTGCCAGTAGTATCCGCGGCAGGGGAAACGAGCAGTACTTC. It encodes CASSIRGRGNEQYF. The V call is TRBV19, the J call TRBJ2-7, with TRBD1 as a possible D gene (6 bases). Germline assignment: CDR1 LNHDA and CDR2 SQIVND (reference sequence). Trimming took off 3 bases at V and 5 bases at J, with 14 bases between the two ends. The CDR3 contains 14 residues.

The chain has TRBV25-1 and TRBJ1-4; tentative D call: TRBD1 (6 bases). V was pared by 3 bases and J by 7 bases, with 24 bases between. Germline CDR1 reads MGHDK; CDR2 reads SYGVNS. The CDR3 spans 18 residues. The CDR3 coding sequence is TGTGCCAGCAGTGACCCAAGACGCGTGCGGGGGGCGGGTGAAAAACTGTTTTTT. Its translation is CASSDPRRVRGAGEKLFF.

This clone came up once. The rearrangement joins TRBV4-1 to TRBJ1-2; a possible D gene is TRBD1 (6 bases). The length of the CDR3 is 17 residues. Deletions cut 0 bases from V and 4 bases from J, with 18 bases between. In germline, CDR1 is MGHRA, CDR2 YSYEKL. The CDR3 coding sequence is TGCGCCAGCAGCCAAGATGCCCGCAGGGGCGCGCGCTATGGCTACACCTTC. Its translation is CASSQDARRGARYGYTF.

This clone was counted a single time. The chain has TRBV5-1 and TRBJ2-7, with 9 positions matching TRBD2. The CDR3 is 15 residues long. The germline CDR1 and CDR2 sequences are SGHRS and YFSETQ. Unmatched junction bases numbered 12, after V lost 4 bases and J lost 7 bases. CDR3 region: CASSPSGNSFGEQYF. In DNA, the CDR3 is TGCGCCAGCAGCCCTAGCGGGAATTCCTTCGGGGAGCAGTACTTC.

The chain is built from TRBV23-1 and TRBJ2-1; a weak D match, TRBD1 (5 bases). Being an ORF, TRBV23-1 has a function that is uncertain. Trimming pared 0 bases from V and 4 bases from J, leaving 16 bases between. The CDR3 totals 17 residues. The CDR3 sequence: CASSQSLGRQGYNEQFF. CDR3 nucleotides: TGCGCCAGCAGTCAATCGTTGGGGCGCCAAGGGTACAATGAGCAGTTCTTC.

V usage is TRBV19 and J usage is TRBJ2-5; D perhaps matches TRBD2 (6 bases). The CDR3 has 14 residues. CDR1 and CDR2 (germline): LNHDA, SQIVND (reference sequence). CDR3 bases: TGTGCGTCAAGGGACTTAGACAGAATAGAGACCCAGTACTTC. This encodes CASRDLDRIETQYF.

The chain carries TRBV10-1 and TRBJ2-5; the D is unclear. Trimming removed 3 bases from V and 2 bases from J, with 7 bases in between. Per the germline V gene, CDR1 is WNHNN and CDR2 is SYGVQD (reference sequence). The CDR3 length is 13 residues. The CDR3 bases are TGCGCCAGCAGTGAATCCGTGCAAGAGACCCAGTACTTC. Translated, it gives CASSESVQETQYF.

This chain links TRBV7-9 with TRBJ1-2, with D possibly TRBD1 on 5 matching bases. The length of the CDR3 is 12 residues. V shed 3 bases and J shed 8 bases, with 10 bases lying between them. Germline V gene lookup returns CDR1 SEHNR and CDR2 FQNEAQ (reference sequence). The CDR3 DNA reads TGTGCCAGCAGCTTGGGGGGAGGAGGCTACACCTTC. Translation: CASSLGGGGYTF. The full variable domain, completed using reference TRBV7-9 and TRBJ1-2, is DTGVSQNPRHKITKRGQNVTFRCDPISEHNRLYWYRQTLGQGPEFLTYFQNEAQLEKSRLLSDRFSAERPKGSFSTLEIQRTEQGDSAMYLCASSLGGGGYTFGSGTRLTVV.

The chain combines TRBV5-1 with TRBJ2-1; the D is unclear. The CDR3 has 11 amino acids. Germline V gives CDR1 SGHRS, CDR2 YFSETQ. V gave up 8 bases and J gave up 7 bases, with 10 bases separating them. This CDR3 reads CASTEKNEQFF. Written as DNA, the CDR3 is TGCGCCAGTACTGAGAAGAATGAGCAGTTCTTC.

This clone has only one observation. At one of its ends the junction is not consistent with the germline gene, which may arise from a read error. The CDR3 coding sequence is TGTGCCAGCAGTGATAGCGGGACTCGAGTCTTC. Encoded protein: CASSDSGTRVF. This sequence joins TRBV25-1 and TRBJ2-1; 8 nucleotides line up with TRBD2. The CDR3 is 11 amino acids. Looked up from germline, CDR1 is MGHDK and CDR2 is SYGVNS.

V and J are TRBV19 and TRBJ2-2; possibly TRBD1 for D (5 bases). CDR1 LNHDA and CDR2 SQIVND come from the germline V gene (reference sequence). There are 12 residues in the CDR3. The germline V and J ends were trimmed by 9 bases and 4 bases, with 9 bases remaining between them. CDR3 loop: CASTGSTGELFF. For the CDR3, the DNA is TGTGCCAGCACAGGTTCCACCGGGGAGCTGTTTTTT.

The CDR3 sequence is CASSPSLGQERSTEQFF. The CDR3 DNA reads TGTGCCAGCTCACCTTCTTTGGGACAGGAGAGAAGCACTGAGCAGTTCTTC. V usage is TRBV18 and J usage is TRBJ2-1, with 8 bases matching TRBD1. The V gene's germline CDR1 is KGHSH and CDR2 LQKENI. Trimming removed 3 bases from V and 9 bases from J; junction bases left unmatched: 16. This CDR3 has 17 amino acids. Variable domain in full (rest from reference TRBV18 and TRBJ2-1): NAGVMQNPRHLVRRRGQEARLRCSPMKGHSHVYWYRQLPEEGLKFMVYLQKENIIDESGMPKERFSAEFPKEGPSILRIQQVVRGDSAAYFCASSPSLGQERSTEQFFGPGTRLTVL.

The chain has TRBV5-1 and TRBJ1-3; D not resolved. The CDR3 is 13 residues long. V shed 2 bases and J shed 2 bases, with 5 bases lying between them. Germline V CDR1 and CDR2: SGHRS, YFSETQ. The CDR3 here is CASSFTPGNTIYF. The CDR3 DNA is TGCGCCAGCAGCTTTACACCTGGAAACACCATATATTTT. Full variable domain (rest looked up from reference TRBV5-1 and TRBJ1-3): KAGVTQTPRYLIKTRGQQVTLSCSPISGHRSVSWYQQTPGQGLQFLFEYFSETQRNKGNFPGRFSGRQFSNSRSEMNVSTLELGDSALYLCASSFTPGNTIYFGEGSWLTVV.

The V gene is TRBV19, the J gene TRBJ1-4; 9 bases match TRBD1. The V gene's germline CDR1 is LNHDA and CDR2 SQIVND (reference sequence). This CDR3 has 19 residues. J lost 2 bases, V lost 7 bases, and 17 bases had no gene match. The CDR3 here is CASKDQGTGMELTNEKLFF. The CDR3, as DNA: TGTGCCAGTAAGGACCAGGGGACAGGGATGGAGCTGACTAATGAAAAACTGTTTTTT.

The gene calls are TRBV10-3 and TRBJ2-1; D unresolved. The CDR3 runs to 11 residues. V was clipped by 5 bases and J by 5 bases, with 4 bases between them. The germline V gene has CDR1 ENHRY and CDR2 SYGVKD. DNA for the CDR3: TGTGCCATCAGTTTAAACAATGAGCAGTTCTTC. Its translation: CAISLNNEQFF.

This clone was seen once. This rearrangement joins TRBV7-3 to TRBJ2-3; 13 bases match TRBD2. V dropped 5 bases and J dropped 4; count of bases not matched to a gene: 6. The V gene's germline CDR1 is SGHTA and CDR2 FQGTGA. The CDR3 has 16 residues. CDR3 nucleotides: TGTGCCAGCAGCCCCAGACTAGCGGGGGGTTCAGATACGCAGTATTTT. This sequence encodes CASSPRLAGGSDTQYF. Drawing the rest from reference TRBV7-3 and TRBJ2-3, the complete variable domain is GAGVSQTPSNKVTEKGKYVELRCDPISGHTALYWYRQSLGQGPEFLIYFQGTGAADDSGLPNDRFFAVRPEGSVSTLKIQRTERGDSAVYLCASSPRLAGGSDTQYFGPGTRLTVL.